The clone carrying this T cell receptor (beta chain) was seen just once. Its antigen is not known. The sample belongs to a study of graft-versus-host responses after intestinal transplantation. CDR1 is MNHEY and CDR2 is SVGAGI in the germline V gene. V lost 3 bases, J lost 5 bases, and 13 bases lay in between. This CDR3 is 15 amino acids long. Whole-study findings and limits: Among circulating GvH clones, peak levels were associated with early post-transplant declines in HvG clones.

The repertoire was sequenced with immunoSEQ multiplex PCR; TCRdb's copy has only in-frame clones and lacks some. The profile covers 120,000 or so clones, with about 93% appearing a single time and 0.5% to 0.6% taken by the ten largest. This sample comprised unstimulated CD8+ T cells sorted from spleen or lymph node cells, obtained before intestinal transplant. The chain couples TRBV6-5 to TRBJ1-4; no reliable D call. The source of this sequence is a human donor who received an intestinal transplant. The CDR3 sequence: CASSYGGRVNEKLFF. CDR3 DNA: TGTGCCAGCAGTTATGGTGGACGGGTAAATGAAAAACTGTTTTTT.